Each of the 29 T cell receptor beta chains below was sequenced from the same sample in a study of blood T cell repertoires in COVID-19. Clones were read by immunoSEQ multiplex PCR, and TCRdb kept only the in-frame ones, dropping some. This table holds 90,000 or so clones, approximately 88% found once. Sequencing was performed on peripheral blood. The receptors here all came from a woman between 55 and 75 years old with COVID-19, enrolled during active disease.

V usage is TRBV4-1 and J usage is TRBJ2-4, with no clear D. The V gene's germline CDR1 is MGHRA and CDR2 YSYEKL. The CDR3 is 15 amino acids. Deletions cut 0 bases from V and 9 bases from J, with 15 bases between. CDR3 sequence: CASSQEQEPGIIQYF. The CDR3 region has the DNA TGCGCCAGCAGCCAAGAGCAGGAACCTGGAATCATTCAGTACTTC.

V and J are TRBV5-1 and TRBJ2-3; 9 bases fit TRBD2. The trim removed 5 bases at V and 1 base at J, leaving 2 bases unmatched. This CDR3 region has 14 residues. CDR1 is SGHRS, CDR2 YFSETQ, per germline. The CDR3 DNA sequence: TGCGCCAGCAGTGAGCGGGGGGGCACAGATACGCAGTATTTT. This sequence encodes CASSERGGTDTQYF.

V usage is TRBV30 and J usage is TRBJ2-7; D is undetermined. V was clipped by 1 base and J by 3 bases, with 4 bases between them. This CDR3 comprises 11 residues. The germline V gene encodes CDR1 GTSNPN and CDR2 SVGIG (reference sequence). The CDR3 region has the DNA TGTGCCTGGAGTGCCGTCTACGAGCAGTACTTC. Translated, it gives CAWSAVYEQYF.

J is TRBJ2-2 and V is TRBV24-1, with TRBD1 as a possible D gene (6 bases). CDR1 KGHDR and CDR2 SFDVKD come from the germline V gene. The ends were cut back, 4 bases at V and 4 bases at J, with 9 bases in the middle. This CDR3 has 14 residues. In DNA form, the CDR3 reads TGTGCCACCAGTGAGATACAGGGCACCGGGGAGCTGTTTTTT. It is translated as CATSEIQGTGELFF.

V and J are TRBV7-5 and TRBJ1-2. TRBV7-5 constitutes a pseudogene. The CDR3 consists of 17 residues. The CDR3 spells CARSLEGRGAPNYGYTF. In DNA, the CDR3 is TGTGCCAGAAGCTTAGAGGGGCGGGGGGCCCCCAACTATGGCTACACCTTC.

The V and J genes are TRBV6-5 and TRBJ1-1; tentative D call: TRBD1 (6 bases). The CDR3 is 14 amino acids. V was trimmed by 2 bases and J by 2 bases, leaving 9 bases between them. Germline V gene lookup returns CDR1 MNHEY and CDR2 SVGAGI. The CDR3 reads CASSYAGTNTEAFF. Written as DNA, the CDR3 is TGTGCCAGCAGTTACGCAGGGACAAACACTGAAGCTTTCTTT.

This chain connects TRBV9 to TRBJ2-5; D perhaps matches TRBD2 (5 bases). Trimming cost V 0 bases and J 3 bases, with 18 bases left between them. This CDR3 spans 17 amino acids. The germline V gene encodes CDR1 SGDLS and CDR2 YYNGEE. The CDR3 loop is CASSVEQYSLTKETQYF. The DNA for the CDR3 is TGTGCCAGCAGCGTAGAGCAATACTCATTGACTAAAGAGACCCAGTACTTC.

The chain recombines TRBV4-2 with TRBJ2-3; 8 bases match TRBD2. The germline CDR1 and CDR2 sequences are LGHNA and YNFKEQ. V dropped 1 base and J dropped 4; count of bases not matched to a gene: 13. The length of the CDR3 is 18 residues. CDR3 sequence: CASSQVQRGSPGADTQYF. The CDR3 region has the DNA TGTGCCAGCAGCCAAGTACAGCGGGGGTCCCCGGGTGCAGATACGCAGTATTTT.

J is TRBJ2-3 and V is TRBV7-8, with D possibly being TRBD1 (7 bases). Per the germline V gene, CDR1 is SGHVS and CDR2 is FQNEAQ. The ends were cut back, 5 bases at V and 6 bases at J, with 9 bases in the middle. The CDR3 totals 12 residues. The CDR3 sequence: CASSPGGDTQYF. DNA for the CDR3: TGTGCCAGCAGCCCAGGGGGGGATACGCAGTATTTT.

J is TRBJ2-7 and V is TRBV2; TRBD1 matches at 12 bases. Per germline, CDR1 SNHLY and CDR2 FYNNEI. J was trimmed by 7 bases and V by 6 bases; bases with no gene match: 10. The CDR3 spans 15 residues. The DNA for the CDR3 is TGTGCCAGCAGCATCGGGGGACAGGGGGCGCGGGAGCAGTACTTC. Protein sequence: CASSIGGQGAREQYF.

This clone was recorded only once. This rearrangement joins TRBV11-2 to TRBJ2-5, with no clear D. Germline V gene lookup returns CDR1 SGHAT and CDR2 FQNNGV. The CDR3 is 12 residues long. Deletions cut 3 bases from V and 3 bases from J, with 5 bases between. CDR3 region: CASSLVEETQYF. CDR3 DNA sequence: TGTGCCAGCAGCTTGGTAGAAGAGACCCAGTACTTC.

In DNA form, the CDR3 reads TGTGCCATCAGTGAGTCTGGGCAGGGTCACGAAAAACTGTTTTTT. It specifies CAISESGQGHEKLFF. J is TRBJ1-4 and V is TRBV10-3; perhaps TRBD1 as D (5 bases). This CDR3 spans 15 amino acids. Germline V gives CDR1 ENHRY, CDR2 SYGVKD. V lost 0 bases to trimming and J lost 8 bases, with 13 bases between them.

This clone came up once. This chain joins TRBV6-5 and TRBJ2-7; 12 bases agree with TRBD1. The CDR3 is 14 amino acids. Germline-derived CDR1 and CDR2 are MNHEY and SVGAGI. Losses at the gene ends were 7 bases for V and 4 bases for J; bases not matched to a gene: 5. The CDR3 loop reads CASTRDRGLYEQYF. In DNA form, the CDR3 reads TGTGCCAGCACCCGGGACAGGGGGCTTTACGAGCAGTACTTC.

The CDR3 DNA reads as TGTGCCAGCAGCTTCGGGGACACTGAAGCTTTCTTT. Its protein is CASSFGDTEAFF. The chain couples TRBV11-2 to TRBJ1-1; the D is unclear. The CDR3 totals 12 residues. Trimming took 3 bases from V and 3 from J, leaving 5 bases between them. Germline lookup yields CDR1 SGHAT and CDR2 FQNNGV.

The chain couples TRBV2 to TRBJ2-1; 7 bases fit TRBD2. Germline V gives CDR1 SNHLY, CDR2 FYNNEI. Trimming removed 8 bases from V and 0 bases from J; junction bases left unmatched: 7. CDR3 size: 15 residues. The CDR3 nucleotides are TGTGCCAGCGGTGCGCGGGGGAGCTCCTACAATGAGCAGTTCTTC. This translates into CASGARGSSYNEQFF.

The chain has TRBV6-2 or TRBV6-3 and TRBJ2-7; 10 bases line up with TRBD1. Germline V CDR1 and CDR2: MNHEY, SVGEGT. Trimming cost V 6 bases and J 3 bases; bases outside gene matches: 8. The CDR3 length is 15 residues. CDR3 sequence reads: CASSKPGQGLYEQYF. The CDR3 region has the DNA TGTGCCAGCAGCAAACCGGGACAGGGGCTCTACGAGCAGTACTTC.

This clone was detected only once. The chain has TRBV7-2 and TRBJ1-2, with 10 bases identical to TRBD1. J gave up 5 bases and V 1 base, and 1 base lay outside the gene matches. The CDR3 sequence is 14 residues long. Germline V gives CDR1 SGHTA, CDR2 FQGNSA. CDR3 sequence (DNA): TGTGCCAGCAGCTTAGGACAGGGGGCTTATGGCTACACCTTC. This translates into CASSLGQGAYGYTF.

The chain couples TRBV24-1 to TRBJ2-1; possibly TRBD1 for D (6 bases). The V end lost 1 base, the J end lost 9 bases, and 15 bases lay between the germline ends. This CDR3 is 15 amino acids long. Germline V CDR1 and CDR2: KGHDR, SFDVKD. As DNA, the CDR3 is TGTGCCACCAGTGATTTCACAGGGAGAAGCGGTGAGCAGTTCTTC. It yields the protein CATSDFTGRSGEQFF.

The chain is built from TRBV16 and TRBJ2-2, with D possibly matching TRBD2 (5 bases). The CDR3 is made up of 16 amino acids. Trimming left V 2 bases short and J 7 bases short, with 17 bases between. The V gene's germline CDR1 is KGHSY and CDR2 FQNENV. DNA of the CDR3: TGTGCCAGCAGCCAAGCAGTTTGGGGAGTGAACGGGGAGCTGTTTTTT. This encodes CASSQAVWGVNGELFF.

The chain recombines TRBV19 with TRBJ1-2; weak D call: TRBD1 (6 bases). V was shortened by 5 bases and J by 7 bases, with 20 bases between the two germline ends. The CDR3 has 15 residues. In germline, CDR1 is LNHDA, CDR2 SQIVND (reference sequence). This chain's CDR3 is CASSESTGETLGYTF. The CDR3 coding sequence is TGTGCCAGTAGTGAATCGACAGGAGAGACGCTTGGCTACACCTTC.

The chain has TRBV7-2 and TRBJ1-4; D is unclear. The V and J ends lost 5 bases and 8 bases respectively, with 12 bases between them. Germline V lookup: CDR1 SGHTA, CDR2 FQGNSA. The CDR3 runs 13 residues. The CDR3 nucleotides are TGTGCCAGCAGCCGTCGCGGTTGGGAAAAACTGTTTTTT. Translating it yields CASSRRGWEKLFF. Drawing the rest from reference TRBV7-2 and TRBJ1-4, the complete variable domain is GAGVSQSPSNKVTEKGKDVELRCDPISGHTALYWYRQSLGQGLEFLIYFQGNSAPDKSGLPSDRFSAERTGGSVSTLTIQRTQQEDSAVYLCASSRRGWEKLFFGSGTQLSVL.

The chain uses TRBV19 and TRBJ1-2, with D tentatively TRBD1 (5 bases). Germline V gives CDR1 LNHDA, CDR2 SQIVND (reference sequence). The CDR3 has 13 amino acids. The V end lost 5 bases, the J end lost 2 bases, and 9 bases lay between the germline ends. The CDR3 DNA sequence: TGTGCCAGTAGTCCGGGGGGAAACTATGGCTACACCTTC. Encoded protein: CASSPGGNYGYTF. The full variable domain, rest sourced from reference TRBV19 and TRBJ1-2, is DGGITQSPKYLFRKEGQNVTLSCEQNLNHDAMYWYRQDPGQGLRLIYYSQIVNDFQKGDIAEGYSVSREKKESFPLTVTSAQKNPTAFYLCASSPGGNYGYTFGSGTRLTVV.

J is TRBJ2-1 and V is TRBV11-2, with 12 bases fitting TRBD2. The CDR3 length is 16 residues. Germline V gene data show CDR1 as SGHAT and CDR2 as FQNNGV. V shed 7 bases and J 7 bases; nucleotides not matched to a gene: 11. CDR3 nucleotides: TGTGCCAGCAACTACCCCCTAGCGGGGGGGACGAATGAGCAGTTCTTC. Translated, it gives CASNYPLAGGTNEQFF.

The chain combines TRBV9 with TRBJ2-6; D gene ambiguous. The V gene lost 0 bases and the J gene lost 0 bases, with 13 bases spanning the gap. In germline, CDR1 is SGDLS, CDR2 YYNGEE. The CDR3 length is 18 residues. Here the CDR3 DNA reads TGTGCCAGCAGCGTAGATGTCAGGCATGGCTCTGGGGCCAACGTCCTGACTTTC. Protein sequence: CASSVDVRHGSGANVLTF.

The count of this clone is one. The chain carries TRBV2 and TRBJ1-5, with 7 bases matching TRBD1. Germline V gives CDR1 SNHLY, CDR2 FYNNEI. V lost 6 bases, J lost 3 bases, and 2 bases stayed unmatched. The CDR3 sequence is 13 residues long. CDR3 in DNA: TGTGCCAGCAGAGGGACAGTCAATCAGCCCCAGCATTTT. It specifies CASRGTVNQPQHF.

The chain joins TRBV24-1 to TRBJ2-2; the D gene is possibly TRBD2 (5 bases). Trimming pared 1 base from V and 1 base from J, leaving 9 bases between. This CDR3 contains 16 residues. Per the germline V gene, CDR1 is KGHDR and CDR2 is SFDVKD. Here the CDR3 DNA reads TGTGCCACCAGTGATTTTGTGGAGGAGAACACCGGGGAGCTGTTTTTT. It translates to CATSDFVEENTGELFF.

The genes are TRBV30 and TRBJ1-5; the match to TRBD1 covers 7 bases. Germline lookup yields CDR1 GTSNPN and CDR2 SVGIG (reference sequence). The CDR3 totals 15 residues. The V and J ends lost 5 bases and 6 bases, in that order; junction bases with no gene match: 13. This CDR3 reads CAWGPAYRGGQPQHF. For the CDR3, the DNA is TGTGCCTGGGGCCCTGCGTACAGGGGAGGTCAGCCCCAGCATTTT.

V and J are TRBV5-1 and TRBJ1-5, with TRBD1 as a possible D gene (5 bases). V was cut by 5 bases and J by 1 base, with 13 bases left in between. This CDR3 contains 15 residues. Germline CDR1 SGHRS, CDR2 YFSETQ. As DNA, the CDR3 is TGCGCCAGCAGGCTGACAGCCCTAAGCAATCAGCCCCAGCATTTT. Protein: CASRLTALSNQPQHF.

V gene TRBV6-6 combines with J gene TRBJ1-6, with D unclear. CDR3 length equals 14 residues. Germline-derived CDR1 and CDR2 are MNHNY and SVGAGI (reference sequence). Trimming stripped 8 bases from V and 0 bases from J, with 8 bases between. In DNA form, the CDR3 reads TGTGCCAGCGGTGTGAGCTCCTATAATTCACCCCTCCACTTT. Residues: CASGVSSYNSPLHF.